A single sample gave rise to the 26 T cell receptor beta chains below, sequenced in a study of CD8 T cells in ankylosing spondylitis. Each CDR3 protein is one row after TCRdb ran MiXCR on the 5' RACE reads. The table lists roughly 38,000 distinct CDR3 sequences, 2.5% to 3.5% of them singletons. Sequencing input: blood, either unsorted or a sorted T cell fraction (not recorded which). The receptors here all came from a male donor with ankylosing spondylitis or in good health (not recorded which).

In its sample, this clonotype was seen many times. The chain joins TRBV3-1 to TRBJ2-7; no firm D call. Germline V gives CDR1 LGHDT, CDR2 YNNKEL (reference sequence). The CDR3 sequence is 15 residues long. V shed 5 bases and J shed 0 bases, with 14 bases lying between them. This CDR3 is CASSSIDTRSYEQYV. CDR3 bases: TGTGCCAGCAGCTCCATCGACACTCGCTCCTACGAGCAGTACGTC.

This clonotype was found many times. The chain links TRBV9 to TRBJ2-2, with 7 bases fitting TRBD1. The junction had 6 bases not matched to a gene; V was cut back by 6 bases and J by 4 bases. There are 14 residues in the CDR3. The germline V gene encodes CDR1 SGDLS and CDR2 YYNGEE. For the CDR3, the DNA is TGTGCCAGCAACAGGGACAGTCCCACCGGGGAGCTGTTTTTT. Translation: CASNRDSPTGELFF.

This chain links TRBV9 with TRBJ2-3; no clear D. V was trimmed by 0 bases and J by 3 bases, leaving 8 bases between them. Germline V gene sequence: CDR1 SGDLS, CDR2 YYNGEE. The CDR3 extends over 14 amino acids. The CDR3 protein is CASSVVGWTDTQYF. The CDR3 DNA reads TGTGCCAGCAGCGTAGTGGGTTGGACAGATACGCAGTATTTT. The whole variable domain, filled in from reference TRBV9 and TRBJ2-3, reads DSGVTQTPKHLITATGQRVTLRCSPRSGDLSVYWYQQSLDQGLQFLIQYYNGEERAKGNILERFSAQQFPDLHSELNLSSLELGDSALYFCASSVVGWTDTQYFGPGTRLTVL.

This clonotype has at least ten counts. The chain carries TRBV9 and TRBJ1-6, with a weak D call TRBD1 (5 bases). V lost 0 bases and J lost 9, with 13 bases in between. CDR3 length equals 15 residues. Germline CDR1 reads SGDLS; CDR2 reads YYNGEE. The CDR3 here is CASSVDGGDVSPLHF. The DNA of the CDR3 is TGTGCCAGCAGCGTAGATGGAGGGGACGTTTCACCCCTCCACTTT.

This clonotype came up many times. The chain uses TRBV9 and TRBJ2-3; TRBD2 matches 7 bases. CDR3 size: 16 residues. Trimming at V came to 2 bases and at J to 2 bases, leaving 8 bases not matched to a gene. Germline CDR1 and CDR2: SGDLS and YYNGEE. The CDR3 is CASSVGGLAVTDTQYF. CDR3 bases: TGTGCCAGCAGCGTCGGGGGTCTAGCGGTCACAGATACGCAGTATTTT.

Ten or more counts support this clonotype. The gene calls are TRBV9 and TRBJ2-3, with D unclear. This CDR3 region has 14 residues. The V gene's germline CDR1 is SGDLS and CDR2 YYNGEE. V lost 4 bases to trimming and J lost 3 bases, with 12 bases between them. DNA for the CDR3: TGTGCCAGCAGCCCCCCCAGTTTAACAGATACGCAGTATTTT. Amino acids: CASSPPSLTDTQYF.

Ten or more counts support this clonotype. The chain uses TRBV9 and TRBJ2-4, with D perhaps TRBD2 (5 bases). The germline V gene has CDR1 SGDLS and CDR2 YYNGEE. There are 16 residues in the CDR3. Trimming left V 0 bases short and J 3 bases short, with 13 bases between. CDR3 in DNA: TGTGCCAGCAGCGTAGGGGCGGTGGCGGGCAAAAACATTCAGTACTTC. Amino acids: CASSVGAVAGKNIQYF.

The V call is TRBV9, the J call TRBJ1-1; 7 nucleotides line up with TRBD1. The CDR3 length is 13 residues. With 0 bases clipped from V and 12 bases from J, the junction kept 8 bases outside the gene matches. The germline CDR1 and CDR2 sequences are SGDLS and YYNGEE. The CDR3 region is CASSVATQGVPFF. CDR3 coding DNA: TGTGCCAGCAGCGTAGCTACCCAGGGGGTGCCTTTCTTT.

This clonotype was recorded many times. The rearrangement links TRBV9 to TRBJ2-2, with D possibly being TRBD1 (6 bases). This CDR3 is built from 17 residues. Trimming pared 2 bases from V and 4 bases from J, leaving 18 bases between. Germline CDR1 reads SGDLS; CDR2 reads YYNGEE. The DNA of the CDR3 is TGTGCCAGCAGCGTCACAGGGAACCCCTCGGTCACCGGGGAGCTGTTTTTT. Amino acid sequence: CASSVTGNPSVTGELFF.

This clonotype appeared many times. The CDR3 protein is CASSPVGGVEAFF. CDR3 in DNA: TGTGCCAGCAGCCCCGTGGGAGGGGTCGAAGCTTTCTTT. V is TRBV9 and J is TRBJ1-1, with a tentative D call TRBD1 (5 bases). Germline V gene sequence: CDR1 SGDLS, CDR2 YYNGEE. The length of the CDR3 is 13 residues. Trimming removed 4 bases at V and 8 bases at J, with 15 bases between.

This clonotype was recorded at least ten times. The chain carries TRBV9 and TRBJ2-1; 15 bases agree with TRBD2. The CDR3 runs to 17 residues. V trimming: 3 bases; J trimming: 5 bases; junction bases outside the gene matches: 6. CDR1 is SGDLS and CDR2 is YYNGEE in the germline V gene. CDR3 loop: CASSGGTSGRTDNEQFF. The CDR3 nucleotides read TGTGCCAGCAGCGGAGGGACTAGCGGGAGGACCGACAATGAGCAGTTCTTC.

This clonotype has ten or more counts. V usage is TRBV9 and J usage is TRBJ1-4; TRBD1 matches 8 bases. From germline, CDR1 is SGDLS and CDR2 YYNGEE. The length of the CDR3 is 15 residues. J was trimmed by 8 bases and V by 1 base; bases with no gene match: 7. CDR3 sequence reads: CASSVLGQGGEKLFF. In nucleotides, the CDR3 is TGTGCCAGCAGCGTATTAGGACAGGGAGGCGAAAAACTGTTTTTT.

This clonotype was seen ten or more times. The J gene is TRBJ1-2, the V gene TRBV9, with D unresolved. V was cut by 4 bases and J by 5 bases, with 15 bases left in between. CDR1 SGDLS and CDR2 YYNGEE come from the germline V gene. The CDR3 has 14 amino acids. This CDR3 is CASSPTISGYGYTF. CDR3 sequence (DNA): TGTGCCAGCAGCCCGACAATCTCCGGATATGGCTACACCTTC.

The table lists this clonotype with many counts. V and J are TRBV9 and TRBJ2-3; maybe TRBD2 (6 bases). This CDR3 is 15 amino acids long. V was pared by 4 bases and J by 3 bases, with 15 bases between. Looked up from germline, CDR1 is SGDLS and CDR2 is YYNGEE. This CDR3 reads CASSPLPRGTDTQYF. The DNA of the CDR3 is TGTGCCAGCAGCCCTCTACCTCGGGGGACAGATACGCAGTATTTT.

This clonotype came up many times. The chain recombines TRBV9 with TRBJ1-1; perhaps TRBD1 as D (5 bases). Germline lookup yields CDR1 SGDLS and CDR2 YYNGEE. The CDR3 has 14 amino acids. V lost 0 bases to trimming and J lost 4 bases, with 10 bases between them. The DNA of the CDR3 is TGTGCCAGCAGCGTAGGGGGGAGAGGCACTGAAGCTTTCTTT. Amino acid sequence: CASSVGGRGTEAFF.

This clonotype was seen ten or more times. The chain couples TRBV9 to TRBJ2-2, with D perhaps TRBD2 (6 bases). V lost 4 bases, J lost 7 bases, and 20 bases lay in between. Germline CDR1 SGDLS, CDR2 YYNGEE. The CDR3 loop spans 16 amino acids. The CDR3 DNA reads TGTGCCAGCAGCCGTAGGTCCCCATCCGGGGGCGGGGAGCTGTTTTTT. Protein sequence: CASSRRSPSGGGELFF.

This clonotype was picked up many times. The chain has TRBV9 and TRBJ2-6; a possible D gene is TRBD1 (6 bases). The CDR3 extends over 17 amino acids. The V end was cut by 4 bases, the J end by 0 bases, with 14 bases between. Germline V gene lookup returns CDR1 SGDLS and CDR2 YYNGEE. Written as DNA, the CDR3 is TGTGCCAGCAGCATCGCAGGGGCCCTCTCTGGGGCCAACGTCCTGACTTTC. The encoded protein is CASSIAGALSGANVLTF.

This clonotype was seen ten or more times. The chain uses TRBV9 and TRBJ2-7; a weak D match, TRBD2 (6 bases). Per germline, CDR1 SGDLS and CDR2 YYNGEE. The CDR3 loop spans 12 amino acids. Trimming cost V 2 bases and J 6 bases, with 9 bases left between them. CDR3 sequence (DNA): TGTGCCAGCAGCGTTCAGGAGGGCGAGCAGTACGTC. It yields the protein CASSVQEGEQYV.

At least ten counts were recorded for this clonotype. The J gene is TRBJ2-1, the V gene TRBV9, with 11 bases fitting TRBD2. Trimming at V came to 3 bases and at J to 4 bases, leaving 6 bases not matched to a gene. This CDR3 has 16 residues. CDR1 is SGDLS, CDR2 YYNGEE, per germline. The CDR3 sequence is CASSAGSGGAYNEQFF. The CDR3, as DNA: TGTGCCAGCAGCGCAGGTAGCGGGGGGGCGTACAATGAGCAGTTCTTC.

The sample holds many counts of this clonotype. This rearrangement joins TRBV9 to TRBJ2-3; 10 bases line up with TRBD2. V lost 0 bases, J lost 6 bases, and 4 bases stayed unmatched. The CDR3 loop spans 15 amino acids. The germline CDR1 and CDR2 sequences are SGDLS and YYNGEE. The CDR3 DNA reads as TGTGCCAGCAGCGTAGGGACTAGCGGCGGGGATACGCAGTATTTT. Translating gives CASSVGTSGGDTQYF.

This clonotype was found many times. V and J are TRBV9 and TRBJ2-5; TRBD1 aligns across 9 bases. CDR1 and CDR2 (germline): SGDLS, YYNGEE. The ends lost 4 bases at V and 5 bases at J; junction bases unmatched: 6. This CDR3 region has 14 residues. The CDR3 loop reads CASSPGQGLETQYF. CDR3 DNA: TGTGCCAGCAGCCCCGGACAGGGGTTGGAGACCCAGTACTTC. Using reference TRBV9 and TRBJ2-5 for the parts outside the CDR3, the full variable domain is DSGVTQTPKHLITATGQRVTLRCSPRSGDLSVYWYQQSLDQGLQFLIQYYNGEERAKGNILERFSAQQFPDLHSELNLSSLELGDSALYFCASSPGQGLETQYFGPGTRLLVL.

This clonotype was recorded at least ten times. This chain connects TRBV9 to TRBJ2-2; no reliable D call. Germline V gives CDR1 SGDLS, CDR2 YYNGEE. The germline V and J ends were trimmed by 2 bases and 0 bases, with 5 bases remaining between them. The CDR3 contains 14 residues. The CDR3 DNA reads as TGTGCCAGCAGCGTCCTAACGAACACCGGGGAGCTGTTTTTT. Translated, it gives CASSVLTNTGELFF. Combining the CDR3 with reference TRBV9 and TRBJ2-2 gives the whole variable domain DSGVTQTPKHLITATGQRVTLRCSPRSGDLSVYWYQQSLDQGLQFLIQYYNGEERAKGNILERFSAQQFPDLHSELNLSSLELGDSALYFCASSVLTNTGELFFGEGSRLTVL.

This clonotype was observed at least ten times. The chain combines TRBV9 with TRBJ1-2, with 7 positions matching TRBD1. This CDR3 has 15 residues. Trimming cost V 4 bases and J 2 bases; bases outside gene matches: 8. Germline CDR1 SGDLS, CDR2 YYNGEE. The CDR3 loop reads CASSQRQGPNYGYTF. DNA of the CDR3: TGTGCCAGCAGCCAAAGACAGGGTCCCAACTATGGCTACACCTTC.

V and J are TRBV9 and TRBJ2-5; possibly TRBD1 or TRBD2 for D (6 bases each). The CDR3 totals 15 residues. Germline V gene sequence: CDR1 SGDLS, CDR2 YYNGEE. V gave up 0 bases and J gave up 4 bases, with 13 bases separating them. CDR3 bases: TGTGCCAGCAGCGTAGCGGGGGCCGCCCCAGAGACCCAGTACTTC. As protein: CASSVAGAAPETQYF.

In this sample, this clonotype turned up many times. The genes are TRBV21-1 and TRBJ1-1. TRBV21-1 is a documented pseudogene. The CDR3 has 15 amino acids. The CDR3 loop reads CASSKGGRKNTEAFF. The CDR3 DNA is TGTGCCAGCAGCAAAGGCGGGAGAAAAAACACTGAAGCTTTCTTT.

At least ten counts were recorded for this clonotype. The gene calls are TRBV9 and TRBJ1-1, with 7 bases matching TRBD1. V lost 3 bases and J lost 3; bases outside the gene matches: 2. The CDR3 spans 13 residues. The germline V gene has CDR1 SGDLS and CDR2 YYNGEE. The CDR3 DNA reads TGTGCCAGCAGCGCCGACAGGGACACTGAAGCTTTCTTT. This translates into CASSADRDTEAFF.